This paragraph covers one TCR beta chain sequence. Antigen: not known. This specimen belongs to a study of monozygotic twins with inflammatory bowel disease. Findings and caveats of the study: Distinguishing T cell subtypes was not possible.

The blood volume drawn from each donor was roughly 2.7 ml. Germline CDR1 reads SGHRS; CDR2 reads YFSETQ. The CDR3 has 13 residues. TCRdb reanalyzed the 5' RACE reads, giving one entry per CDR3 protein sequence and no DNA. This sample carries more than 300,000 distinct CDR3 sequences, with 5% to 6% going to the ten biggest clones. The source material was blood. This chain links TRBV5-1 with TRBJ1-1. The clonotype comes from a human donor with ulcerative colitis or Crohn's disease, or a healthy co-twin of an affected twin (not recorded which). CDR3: CASTLTINTEAFF.